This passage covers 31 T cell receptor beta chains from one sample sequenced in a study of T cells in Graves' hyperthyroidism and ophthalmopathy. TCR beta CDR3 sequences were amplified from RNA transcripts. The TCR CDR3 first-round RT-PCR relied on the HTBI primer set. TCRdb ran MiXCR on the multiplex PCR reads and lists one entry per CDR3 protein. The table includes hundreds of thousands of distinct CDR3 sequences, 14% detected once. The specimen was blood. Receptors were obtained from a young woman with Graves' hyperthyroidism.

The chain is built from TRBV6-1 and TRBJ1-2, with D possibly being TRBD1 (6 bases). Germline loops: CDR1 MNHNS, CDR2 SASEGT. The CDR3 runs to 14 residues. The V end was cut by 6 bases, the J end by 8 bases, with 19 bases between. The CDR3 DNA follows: TGTGCCAGCAGAACCCTCAGGACGCAGGGGGGCTACACCTTC. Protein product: CASRTLRTQGGYTF.

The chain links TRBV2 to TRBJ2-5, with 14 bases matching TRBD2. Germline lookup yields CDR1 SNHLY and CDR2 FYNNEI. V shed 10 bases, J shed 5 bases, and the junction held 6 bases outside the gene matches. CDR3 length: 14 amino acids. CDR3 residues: CAKTSGRAEETQYF. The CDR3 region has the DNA TGTGCCAAGACTAGCGGGAGGGCCGAGGAGACCCAGTACTTC.

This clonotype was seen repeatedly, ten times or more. The CDR3 sequence is CASSPIEVVETQYF. The CDR3 DNA follows: TGTGCCAGCTCACCGATAGAGGTTGTTGAGACCCAGTACTTC. This sequence joins TRBV18 and TRBJ2-5; D gene uncertain. V gave up 3 bases and J gave up 5 bases, with 13 bases separating them. CDR1 is KGHSH, CDR2 LQKENI, per germline. The CDR3 sequence is 14 residues long.

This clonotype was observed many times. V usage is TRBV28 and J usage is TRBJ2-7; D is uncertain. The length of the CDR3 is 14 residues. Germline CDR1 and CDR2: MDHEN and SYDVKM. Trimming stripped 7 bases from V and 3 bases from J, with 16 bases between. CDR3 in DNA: TGTGCCAGCACCCATGCGACACTCAACTACGAGCAGTACTTC. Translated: CASTHATLNYEQYF.

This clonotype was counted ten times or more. CDR3 DNA: TGTGCCAGCAGCCCCGGGGAGGGACTGAGACAAGAGACCCAGTACTTC. It codes for CASSPGEGLRQETQYF. The chain couples TRBV3-1 to TRBJ2-5, with 7 positions matching TRBD2. Germline loops: CDR1 LGHDT, CDR2 YNNKEL (reference sequence). V was pared by 4 bases and J by 2 bases, with 10 bases of the junction left unmatched. The CDR3 covers 16 residues.

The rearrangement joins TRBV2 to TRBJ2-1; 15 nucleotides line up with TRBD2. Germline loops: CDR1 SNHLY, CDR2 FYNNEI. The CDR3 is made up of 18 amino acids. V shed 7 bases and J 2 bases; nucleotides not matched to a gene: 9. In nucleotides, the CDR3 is TGTGCCAGCACCAGGACTAGCGGGAGGGCCGGCGCCTACAATGAGCAGTTCTTC. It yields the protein CASTRTSGRAGAYNEQFF.

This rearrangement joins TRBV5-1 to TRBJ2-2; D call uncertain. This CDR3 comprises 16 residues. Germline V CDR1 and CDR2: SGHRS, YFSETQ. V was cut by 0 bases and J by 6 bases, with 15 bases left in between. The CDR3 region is CASSLVGVVGAGELFF. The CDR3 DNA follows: TGCGCCAGCAGCTTGGTAGGAGTCGTTGGGGCCGGGGAGCTGTTTTTT.

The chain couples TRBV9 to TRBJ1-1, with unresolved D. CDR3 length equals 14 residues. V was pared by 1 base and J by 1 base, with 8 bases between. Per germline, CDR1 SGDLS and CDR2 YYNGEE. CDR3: CASSVSSGNTEAFF. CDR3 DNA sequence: TGTGCCAGCAGCGTAAGTTCCGGGAACACTGAAGCTTTCTTT. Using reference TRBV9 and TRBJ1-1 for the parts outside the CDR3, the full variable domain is DSGVTQTPKHLITATGQRVTLRCSPRSGDLSVYWYQQSLDQGLQFLIQYYNGEERAKGNILERFSAQQFPDLHSELNLSSLELGDSALYFCASSVSSGNTEAFFGQGTRLTVV.

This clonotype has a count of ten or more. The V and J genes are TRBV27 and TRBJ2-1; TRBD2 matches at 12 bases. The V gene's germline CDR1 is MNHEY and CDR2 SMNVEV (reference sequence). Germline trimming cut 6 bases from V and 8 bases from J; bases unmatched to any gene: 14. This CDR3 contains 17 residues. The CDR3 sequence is CASRGTSGPQRRHEQFF. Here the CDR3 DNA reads TGTGCCAGCAGGGGGACTAGCGGGCCCCAACGGCGACATGAGCAGTTCTTC.

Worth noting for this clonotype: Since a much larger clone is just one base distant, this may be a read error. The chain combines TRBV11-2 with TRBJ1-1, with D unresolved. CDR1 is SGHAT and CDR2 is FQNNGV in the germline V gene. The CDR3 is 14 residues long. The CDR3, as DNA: TGTACCAGCAGCCCCTGGGCTTCGAACACTGAAGCTTTCTTT. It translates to CTSSPWASNTEAFF.

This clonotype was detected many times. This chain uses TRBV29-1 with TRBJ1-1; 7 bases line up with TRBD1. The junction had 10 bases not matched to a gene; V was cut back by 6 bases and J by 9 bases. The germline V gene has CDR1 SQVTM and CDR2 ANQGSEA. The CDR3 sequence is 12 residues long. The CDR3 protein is CSVRRTGRQAFF. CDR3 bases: TGCAGCGTCCGTCGGACAGGAAGGCAAGCTTTCTTT.

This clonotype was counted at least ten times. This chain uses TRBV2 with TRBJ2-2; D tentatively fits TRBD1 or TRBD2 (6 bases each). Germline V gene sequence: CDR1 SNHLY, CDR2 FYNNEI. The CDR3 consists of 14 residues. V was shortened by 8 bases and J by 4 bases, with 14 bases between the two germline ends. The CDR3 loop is CASEGGQVTGELFF. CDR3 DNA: TGTGCCAGCGAAGGGGGGCAGGTCACCGGGGAGCTGTTTTTT.

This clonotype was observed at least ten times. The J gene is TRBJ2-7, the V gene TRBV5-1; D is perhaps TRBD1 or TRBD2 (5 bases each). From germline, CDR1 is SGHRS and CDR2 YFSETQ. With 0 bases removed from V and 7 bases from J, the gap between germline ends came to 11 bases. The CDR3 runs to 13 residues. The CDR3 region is CASSLVGTNEQYF. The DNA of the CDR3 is TGCGCCAGCAGCTTGGTAGGGACGAATGAGCAGTACTTC.

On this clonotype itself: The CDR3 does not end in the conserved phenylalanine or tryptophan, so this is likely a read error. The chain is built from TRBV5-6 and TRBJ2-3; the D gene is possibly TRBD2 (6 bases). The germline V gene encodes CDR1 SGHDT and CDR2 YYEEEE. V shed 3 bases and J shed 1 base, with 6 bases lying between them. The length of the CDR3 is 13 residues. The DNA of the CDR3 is TGTGCCAGCAGCTCTAGCGGCACAGATACGCAGTATTCT. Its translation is CASSSSGTDTQYS.

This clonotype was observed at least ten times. CDR3 nucleotides: TGCGCCAGCAGCCAAGGGCGGATATGGTCCGATCCGTACCAAGAGACCCAGTACTTC. As protein: CASSQGRIWSDPYQETQYF. The chain uses TRBV4-1 and TRBJ2-5; D is undetermined. Per germline, CDR1 MGHRA and CDR2 YSYEKL. V lost 1 base and J 0 bases, leaving 21 bases between the germline ends. This CDR3 is 19 amino acids long.

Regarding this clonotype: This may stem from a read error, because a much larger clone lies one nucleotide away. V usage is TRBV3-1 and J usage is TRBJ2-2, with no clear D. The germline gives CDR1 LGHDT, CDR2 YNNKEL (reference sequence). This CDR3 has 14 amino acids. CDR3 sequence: CVSSQDINTGELFF. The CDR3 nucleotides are TGTGTCAGCAGCCAAGACATTAACACCGGGGAGCTGTTTTTT.

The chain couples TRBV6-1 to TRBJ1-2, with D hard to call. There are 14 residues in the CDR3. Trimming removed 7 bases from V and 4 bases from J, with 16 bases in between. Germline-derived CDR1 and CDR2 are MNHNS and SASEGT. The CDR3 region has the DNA TGTGCCAGCACCCGCTCGGGGATCGCCTATGGCTACACCTTC. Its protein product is CASTRSGIAYGYTF.

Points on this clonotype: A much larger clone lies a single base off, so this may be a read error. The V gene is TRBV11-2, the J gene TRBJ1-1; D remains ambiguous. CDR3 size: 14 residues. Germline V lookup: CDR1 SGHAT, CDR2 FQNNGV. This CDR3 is CASSPLDLNTEALF. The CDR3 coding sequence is TGTGCCAGCAGCCCATTAGACTTGAACACTGAAGCTCTCTTT. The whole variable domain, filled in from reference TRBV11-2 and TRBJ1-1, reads EAGVAQSPRYKIIEKRQSVAFWCNPISGHATLYWYQQILGQGPKLLIQFQNNGVVDDSQLPKDRFSAERLKGVDSTLKIQPAKLEDSAVYLCASSPLDLNTEALFGQGTRLTVV.

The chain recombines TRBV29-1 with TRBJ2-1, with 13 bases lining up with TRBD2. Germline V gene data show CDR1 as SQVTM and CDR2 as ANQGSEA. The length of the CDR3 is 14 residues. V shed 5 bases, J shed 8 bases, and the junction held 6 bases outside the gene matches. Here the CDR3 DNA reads TGCAGCGTTTGGGAGGGACTAGCGGGATATGAGCAGTTCTTC. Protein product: CSVWEGLAGYEQFF.

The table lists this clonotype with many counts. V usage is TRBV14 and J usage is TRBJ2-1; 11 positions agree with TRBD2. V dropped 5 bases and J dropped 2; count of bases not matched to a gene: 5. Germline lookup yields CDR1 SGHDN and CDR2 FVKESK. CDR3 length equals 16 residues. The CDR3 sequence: CASSSNSGRAYNEQFF. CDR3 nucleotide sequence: TGTGCCAGCAGCTCCAATAGCGGGAGGGCCTACAATGAGCAGTTCTTC.

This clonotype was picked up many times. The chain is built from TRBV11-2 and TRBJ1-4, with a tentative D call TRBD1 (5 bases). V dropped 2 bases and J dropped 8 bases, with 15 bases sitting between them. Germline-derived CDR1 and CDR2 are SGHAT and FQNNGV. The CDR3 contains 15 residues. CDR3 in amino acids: CASSLLSRVDEKLFF. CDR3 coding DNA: TGTGCCAGCAGCTTACTATCCAGGGTAGACGAAAAACTGTTTTTT. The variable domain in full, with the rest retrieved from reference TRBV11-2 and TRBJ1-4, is EAGVAQSPRYKIIEKRQSVAFWCNPISGHATLYWYQQILGQGPKLLIQFQNNGVVDDSQLPKDRFSAERLKGVDSTLKIQPAKLEDSAVYLCASSLLSRVDEKLFFGSGTQLSVL.

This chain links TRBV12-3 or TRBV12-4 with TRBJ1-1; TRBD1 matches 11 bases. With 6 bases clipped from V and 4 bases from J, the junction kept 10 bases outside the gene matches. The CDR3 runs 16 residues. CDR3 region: CASRNPPGQGGTEAFF. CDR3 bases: TGTGCCAGCAGAAACCCACCGGGACAGGGGGGCACTGAAGCTTTCTTT.

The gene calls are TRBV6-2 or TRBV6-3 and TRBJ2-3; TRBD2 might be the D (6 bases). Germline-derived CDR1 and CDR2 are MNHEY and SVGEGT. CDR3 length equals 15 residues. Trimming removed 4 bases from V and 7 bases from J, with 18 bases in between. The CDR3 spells CASSSLTAGKNTQYF. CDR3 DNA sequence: TGTGCCAGCAGTTCCCTGACCGCGGGAAAAAATACGCAGTATTTT.

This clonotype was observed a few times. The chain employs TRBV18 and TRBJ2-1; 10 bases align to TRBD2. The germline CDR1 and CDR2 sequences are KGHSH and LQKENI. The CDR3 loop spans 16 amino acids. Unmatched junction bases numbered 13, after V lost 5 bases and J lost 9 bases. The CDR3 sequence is CASSSYLTSGIVEQFF. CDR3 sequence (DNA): TGTGCCAGCTCATCCTACCTTACTAGCGGGATAGTTGAGCAGTTCTTC.

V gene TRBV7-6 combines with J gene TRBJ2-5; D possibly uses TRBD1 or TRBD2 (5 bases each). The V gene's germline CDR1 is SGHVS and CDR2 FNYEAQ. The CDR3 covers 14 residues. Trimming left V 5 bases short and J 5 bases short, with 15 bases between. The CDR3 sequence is CASSRTPGEETQYF. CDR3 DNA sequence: TGTGCCAGCAGCCGGACACCCGGGGAGGAGACCCAGTACTTC.

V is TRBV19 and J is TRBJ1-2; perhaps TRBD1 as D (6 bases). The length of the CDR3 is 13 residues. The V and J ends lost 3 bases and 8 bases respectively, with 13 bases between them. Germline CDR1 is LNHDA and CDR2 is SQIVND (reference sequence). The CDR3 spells CASSIRQGRGYTF. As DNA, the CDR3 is TGTGCCAGTAGTATCAGGCAGGGGAGAGGCTACACCTTC. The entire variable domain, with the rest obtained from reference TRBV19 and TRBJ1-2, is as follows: DGGITQSPKYLFRKEGQNVTLSCEQNLNHDAMYWYRQDPGQGLRLIYYSQIVNDFQKGDIAEGYSVSREKKESFPLTVTSAQKNPTAFYLCASSIRQGRGYTFGSGTRLTVV.

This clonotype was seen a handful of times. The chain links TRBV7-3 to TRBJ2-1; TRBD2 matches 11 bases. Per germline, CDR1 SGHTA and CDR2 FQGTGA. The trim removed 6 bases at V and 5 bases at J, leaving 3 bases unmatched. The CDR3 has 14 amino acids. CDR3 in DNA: TGTGCCAGCAGTGTGGGACTAGCGGACAATGAGCAGTTCTTC. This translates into CASSVGLADNEQFF.

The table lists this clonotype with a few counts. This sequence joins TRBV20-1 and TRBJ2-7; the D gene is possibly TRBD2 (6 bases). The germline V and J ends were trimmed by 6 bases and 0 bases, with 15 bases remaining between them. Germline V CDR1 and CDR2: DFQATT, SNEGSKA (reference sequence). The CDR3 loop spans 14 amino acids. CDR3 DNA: TGCAGTGCCCCCTCGGAGGGCTTCTCCTACGAGCAGTACTTC. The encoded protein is CSAPSEGFSYEQYF.

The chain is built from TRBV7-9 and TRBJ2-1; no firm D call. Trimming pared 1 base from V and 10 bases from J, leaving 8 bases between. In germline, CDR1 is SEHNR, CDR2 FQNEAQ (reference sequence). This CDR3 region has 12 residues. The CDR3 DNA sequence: TGTGCCAGCAGCTTAGTGGAACTGGAGCAGTTCTTC. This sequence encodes CASSLVELEQFF.

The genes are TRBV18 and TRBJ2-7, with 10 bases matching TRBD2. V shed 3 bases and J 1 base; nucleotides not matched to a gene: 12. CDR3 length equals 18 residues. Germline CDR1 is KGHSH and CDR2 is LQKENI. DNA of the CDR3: TGTGCCAGCTCACCTGGACTAGCGGTCCCCACTTGGTCCTACGAGCAGTACTTC. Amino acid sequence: CASSPGLAVPTWSYEQYF.

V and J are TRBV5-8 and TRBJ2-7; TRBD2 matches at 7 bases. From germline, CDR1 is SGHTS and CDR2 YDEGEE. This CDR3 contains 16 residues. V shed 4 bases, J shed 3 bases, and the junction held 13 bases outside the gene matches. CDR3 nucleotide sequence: TGTGCCAGCAGCCCCCAATTGGCGGGAGCCTTCTACGAGCAGTACTTC. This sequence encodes CASSPQLAGAFYEQYF.